This TCR beta chain was captured in a study of cytomegalovirus exposure and HLA in healthy donors. Points from the study as a whole: In a later analysis, 15,000 to 20,000 TCR beta sequences were associated with HLA alleles at 0.05 false discovery rate.

Concerning this clone: Its antigen remains unknown.

V was shortened by 4 bases and J by 3 bases, with 13 bases between the two germline ends. The CDR3 loop spans 14 amino acids. Per the germline V gene, CDR1 is SGHNT and CDR2 is YYREEE (reference sequence). Vbeta (60) and Jbeta (13) primers were used in the PCR. Sequencing used immunoSEQ multiplex PCR; TCRdb keeps in-frame clones, though not all of them. The profile covers approximately 200,000 clones, with about 81% appearing a single time and 2.1% taken by the ten largest. This TCR came from a woman aged 18-29 years in good health and CMV-seropositive. Sequenced material: PBMCs. The J gene is TRBJ2-5, the V gene TRBV5-4; D may be TRBD1 (6 bases). CDR3 loop: CASSPDRNEETQYF. The CDR3 nucleotides read TGTGCCAGCAGCCCCGACAGGAACGAAGAGACCCAGTACTTC.